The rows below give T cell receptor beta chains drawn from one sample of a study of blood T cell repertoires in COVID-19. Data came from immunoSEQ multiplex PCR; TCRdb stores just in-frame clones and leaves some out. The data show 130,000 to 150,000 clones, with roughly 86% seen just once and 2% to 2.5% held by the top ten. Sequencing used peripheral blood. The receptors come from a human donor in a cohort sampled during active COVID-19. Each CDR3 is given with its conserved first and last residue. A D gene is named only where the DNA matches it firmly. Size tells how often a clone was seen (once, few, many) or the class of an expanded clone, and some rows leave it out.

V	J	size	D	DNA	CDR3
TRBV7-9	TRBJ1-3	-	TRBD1	TGTGCCAGCAGCGGGACAGGGGGCAAAATCTCTGGAAACACCATATATTTT	CASSGTGGKISGNTIYF
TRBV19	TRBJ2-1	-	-	TGTGCCAGTAGTAGCACAGGGCACAATGAGCAGTTCTTC	CASSSTGHNEQFF
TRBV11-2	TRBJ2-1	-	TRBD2	TGTGCCAGCAGCTCGACTGCGGGGGGACCTTACAATGAGCAGTTCTTC	CASSSTAGGPYNEQFF
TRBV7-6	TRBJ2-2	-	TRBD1	TGTGCCAGCAGCTTAGGCGGACAGGTCTCCGGGGAGCTGTTTTTT	CASSLGGQVSGELFF
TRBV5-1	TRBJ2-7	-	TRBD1	TGCGCCAGCAGCTACGGACAGGGGATTGACTCCTACGAGCAGTACTTC	CASSYGQGIDSYEQYF
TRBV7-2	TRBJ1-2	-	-	TGTGCCAGCGCTTGGACTCTTGATAGGGGCTACACCTTC	CASAWTLDRGYTF
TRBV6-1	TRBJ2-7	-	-	TGTGCCAGCAGTGAACTAGGGGAAGTCTACGAGCAGTACTTC	CASSELGEVYEQYF
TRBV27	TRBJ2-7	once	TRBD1	TGTGCCAGCAGTTTATTCGGGGACAGACCATACTACGAGCAGTACTTC	CASSLFGDRPYYEQYF
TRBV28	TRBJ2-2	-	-	TGTGCCAGCAGTCGGGAGTCCACCGGGGAGCTGTTTTTT	CASSRESTGELFF
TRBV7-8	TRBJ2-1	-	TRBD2	TGTGCCAGCAGCTTAGCTGGGACTAGTATGTATGAGCAGTTCTTC	CASSLAGTSMYEQFF
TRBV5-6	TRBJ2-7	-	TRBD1	TGTGCCAGCAGCTTACTGACAGGGTCCTACGAGCAGTACTTC	CASSLLTGSYEQYF
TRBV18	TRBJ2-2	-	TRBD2	TGTGCCAGCTCACCAGAATGGAGCGGGGGGACGCACACCGGGGAGCTGTTTTTT	CASSPEWSGGTHTGELFF
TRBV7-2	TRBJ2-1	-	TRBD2	TGTGCCAGCAGTCCTTCTCCCGGGGGGGCTTACAATGAGCAGTTCTTC	CASSPSPGGAYNEQFF
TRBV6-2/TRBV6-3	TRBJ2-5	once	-	TGTGCCAGCAGTTACGTGAGATACCCCTTCCAAGAGACCCAGTACTTC	CASSYVRYPFQETQYF
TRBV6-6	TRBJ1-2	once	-	TGTGCCAGCAGTCCTGACAGTGGACGATTCAACTATGGCTACACCTTC	CASSPDSGRFNYGYTF
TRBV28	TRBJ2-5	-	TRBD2	TGTGCCAGCAGCCCCAGAGGCGGGGGTGAGACCCAGTACTTC	CASSPRGGGETQYF
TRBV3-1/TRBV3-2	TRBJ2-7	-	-	TGTGCCAGCGGAGGCGCCTACGAGCAGTACTTC	CASGGAYEQYF
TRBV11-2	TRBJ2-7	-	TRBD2	TGTGCCAGCAGCCCTAGGACTAGCGGGGCCTACGAGCAGTACTTC	CASSPRTSGAYEQYF
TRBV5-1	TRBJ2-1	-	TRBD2	TGCGCCACTAGAGCGGGGAGCTCCTACAATGAGCAGTTCTTC	CATRAGSSYNEQFF
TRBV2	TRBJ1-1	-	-	TGTGCCAGCAGTCGAACAGAGTTGACTGAAGCTTTCTTT	CASSRTELTEAFF
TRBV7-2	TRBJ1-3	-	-	TGTGCCAGCAGCCTGCGACTGGGAAACACCATATATTTT	CASSLRLGNTIYF
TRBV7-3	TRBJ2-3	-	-	TGTGCCAGCAGCCTCGATAGAAGCACAGATACGCAGTATTTT	CASSLDRSTDTQYF
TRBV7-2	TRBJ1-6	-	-	TGTGCCAGCAGCCCTCAGGTTTCCCCTAATTCACCCCTCCACTTT	CASSPQVSPNSPLHF
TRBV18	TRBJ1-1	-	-	TGTGCCAGCTCGTCGGGGAGGAACACTGAAGCTTTCTTT	CASSSGRNTEAFF
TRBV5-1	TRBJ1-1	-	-	TGCGCCAGCAGCTTGGGAGGGGAGGTGAACACTGAAGCTTTCTTT	CASSLGGEVNTEAFF
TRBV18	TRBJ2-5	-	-	TGTGCCAGCTCACCACACGCACCGGGACAACAAGAGACCCAGTACTTC	CASSPHAPGQQETQYF
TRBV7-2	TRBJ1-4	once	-	TGTGCCAGCAGCATAAGGACAGTTGAAAAACTGTTTTTT	CASSIRTVEKLFF
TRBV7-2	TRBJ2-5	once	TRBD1	TGTGCCAGCAGCCCGCGGACAGGGGGTAGGGAGACCCAGTACTTC	CASSPRTGGRETQYF
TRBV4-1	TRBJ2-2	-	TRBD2	TGCGCCAGCAAGCGGGGGGCGGACACCGGGGAGCTGTTTTTT	CASKRGADTGELFF
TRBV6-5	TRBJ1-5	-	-	TGTGCCGCGGGAGTGGCAAAGCCCCAGCATTTT	CAAGVAKPQHF
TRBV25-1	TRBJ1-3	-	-	TGTGCCAGCAGTGAATGGGGGAGGGGCACTGGAAACACCATATATTTT	CASSEWGRGTGNTIYF
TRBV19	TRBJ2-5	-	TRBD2	TGTGCCAGTAGTTTCGGACTAGCGGGGGATCAAGAGACCCAGTACTTC	CASSFGLAGDQETQYF
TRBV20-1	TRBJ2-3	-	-	TGCAGTGCCCCGACTACTACGCAGTATTTT	CSAPTTTQYF
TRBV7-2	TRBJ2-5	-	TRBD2	TGTGCCAGCAGTAGCGGGGGGCCCCCATGGGAGACCCAGTACTTC	CASSSGGPPWETQYF
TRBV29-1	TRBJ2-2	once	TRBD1	TGCAGCGTTGTTAAAACAGGGGGCACCGGGGAGCTGTTTTTT	CSVVKTGGTGELFF
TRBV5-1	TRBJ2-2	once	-	TGCGCCAGCAGCCTGAGGCAGGGGACCACCGGGGAGCTGTTTTTT	CASSLRQGTTGELFF
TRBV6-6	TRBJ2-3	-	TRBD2	TGTGCCAGCAGTCAATTCAGCGGGGGGGTGGCCACATATACGCAGTATTTT	CASSQFSGGVATYTQYF
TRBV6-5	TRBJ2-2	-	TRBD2	TGTGCCAGCACCTGGACTAGCGCCACCGGGGAGCTGTTTTTT	CASTWTSATGELFF
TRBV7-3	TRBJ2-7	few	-	TGTGCCAGCAGCCTCAGGGCCTCCTACGAGCAGTACTTC	CASSLRASYEQYF
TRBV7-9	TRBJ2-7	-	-	TGTGCCAGCGTTCCTAGCGATTCCTACGAGCAGTACTTC	CASVPSDSYEQYF
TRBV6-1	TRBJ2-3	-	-	TGTGCCAGCAGTGAACACGCAGGGAGGACAGATACGCAGTATTTT	CASSEHAGRTDTQYF